The 19 T cell receptor beta chains presented below share a single source sample, sequenced in a study of blood T cells in healthy people across ages. A second roughly 7 to 11 cycle PCR used barcoded and J-beta primers. TCRdb ran MiXCR on the 5' RACE reads and lists one entry per CDR3 protein. The table records hundreds of thousands of distinct CDR3 sequences, about 32% of them present only once. The sequenced sample consisted of blood. The receptors here all came from an elderly woman in good health.

In its sample, this clonotype was seen many times. The chain joins TRBV27 to TRBJ2-3; 11 bases are shared with TRBD2. V dropped 5 bases and J dropped 6; count of bases not matched to a gene: 7. The CDR3 is 15 residues long. Germline CDR1 and CDR2: MNHEY and SMNVEV (reference sequence). CDR3 nucleotide sequence: TGTGCCAGCAGTCCGGGACTAGCGGAGGGGGATACGCAGTATTTT. Protein sequence: CASSPGLAEGDTQYF.

This clonotype has ten or more counts. This chain connects TRBV6-1 to TRBJ1-2; TRBD1 matches 10 bases. Germline V CDR1 and CDR2: MNHNS, SASEGT. The J segment lost 4 bases and the V segment lost 4 bases, leaving 6 bases of the junction unmatched. The CDR3 is 15 residues long. CDR3 loop: CASSATGQGGYGYTF. Written as DNA, the CDR3 is TGTGCCAGCAGTGCGACAGGACAGGGGGGCTATGGCTACACCTTC.

This clonotype was counted only a few times. The chain employs TRBV20-1 and TRBJ1-6, with 9 bases fitting TRBD1. Germline loops: CDR1 DFQATT, CDR2 SNEGSKA (reference sequence). Trimming at V came to 3 bases and at J to 9 bases, leaving 9 bases not matched to a gene. The CDR3 has 15 amino acids. CDR3 amino acids: CSARDRGRSSSPLHF. The CDR3 nucleotides read TGCAGTGCTAGGGACAGGGGAAGGAGTAGTTCACCCCTCCACTTT.

A note on this clonotype: Possible read error: a much larger clone is one base away. The gene calls are TRBV6-2 or TRBV6-3 and TRBJ1-2; weak D call: TRBD1 (5 bases). This CDR3 is 12 amino acids long. CDR1 MNHEY and CDR2 SVGEGT come from the germline V gene. V lost 2 bases and J 12 bases, leaving 13 bases between the germline ends. The CDR3 sequence is CASSYGQGGHTF. The CDR3 DNA sequence: TGTGCCAGCAGTTACGGGCAGGGAGGCCACACCTTC.

This clonotype was detected many times. This chain joins TRBV28 and TRBJ2-7; possibly TRBD1 or TRBD2 for D (5 bases each). The V gene's germline CDR1 is MDHEN and CDR2 SYDVKM. There are 14 residues in the CDR3. V was trimmed by 6 bases and J by 2 bases, leaving 14 bases between them. The CDR3 nucleotides read TGTGCCAGCAGAGGGCCGCGAGGGGCCTACGAGCAGTACTTC. Protein: CASRGPRGAYEQYF.

This clonotype was detected ten times or more. This chain connects TRBV20-1 to TRBJ1-1, with 7 positions matching TRBD1. CDR3 length equals 13 residues. CDR1 and CDR2 from the germline V gene are DFQATT and SNEGSKA (reference sequence). V gave up 5 bases and J gave up 1 base; unmatched junction bases: 4. CDR3 amino acids: CSAGTGANTEAFF. For the CDR3, the DNA is TGCAGTGCTGGAACAGGGGCGAACACTGAAGCTTTCTTT.

The table lists this clonotype with many counts. The chain combines TRBV7-9 with TRBJ2-3, with D perhaps assigned TRBD1 or TRBD2 (5 bases each). The CDR3 has 16 residues. Trimming removed 3 bases from V and 1 base from J, with 14 bases in between. Germline V gives CDR1 SEHNR, CDR2 FQNEAQ (reference sequence). CDR3: CASSFTTGTGTDTQYF. For the CDR3, the DNA is TGTGCCAGCAGCTTCACGACCGGGACGGGCACAGATACGCAGTATTTT.

In its sample, this clonotype was seen many times. The rearrangement links TRBV20-1 to TRBJ1-2; the match to TRBD1 covers 8 bases. The germline gives CDR1 DFQATT, CDR2 SNEGSKA (reference sequence). The CDR3 consists of 13 residues. V lost 5 bases to trimming and J lost 1 base; unmatched junction nucleotides: 3. Written as DNA, the CDR3 is TGCAGTGCTCCCGGACAGGGTAACTATGGCTACACCTTC. Translated: CSAPGQGNYGYTF.

This clonotype showed up many times. CDR3 protein: CSARDGDRASGANVLTF. CDR3 bases: TGCAGTGCTAGAGACGGTGACAGGGCATCTGGGGCCAACGTCCTGACTTTC. The chain carries TRBV20-1 and TRBJ2-6; 7 bases fit TRBD1. The CDR3 runs 17 residues. Germline V lookup: CDR1 DFQATT, CDR2 SNEGSKA (reference sequence). V dropped 0 bases and J dropped 1; count of bases not matched to a gene: 6.

Worth noting for this clonotype: An end of the junction differs from the germline gene, which may be a read error. V gene TRBV7-8 combines with J gene TRBJ2-1, with 12 nucleotides matching TRBD2. Germline CDR1 is SGHVS and CDR2 is FQNEAQ. This CDR3 is built from 19 residues. The CDR3 loop is CANSLQTSGGSSSYNEQFF. The CDR3 bases are TGTGCCAACAGCCTCCAGACTAGCGGGGGATCCTCCTCGTACAATGAGCAGTTCTTC.

This clonotype appeared many times. The V call is TRBV10-3, the J call TRBJ2-7; perhaps TRBD1 as D (5 bases). The germline V gene has CDR1 ENHRY and CDR2 SYGVKD. V was clipped by 0 bases and J by 5 bases, with 14 bases between them. This CDR3 contains 15 residues. CDR3 bases: TGTGCCATCAGTGAGTCGATCGGGTCAGGGAACGAGCAGTACTTC. This gives the protein CAISESIGSGNEQYF.

The chain combines TRBV7-2 with TRBJ1-2; the D is unclear. The CDR3 length is 12 residues. Germline CDR1 SGHTA, CDR2 FQGNSA. V lost 7 bases and J 4 bases, leaving 10 bases between the germline ends. CDR3 region: CASNLVGYGYTF. Here the CDR3 DNA reads TGTGCCAGCAACCTAGTTGGCTATGGCTACACCTTC.

The chain is built from TRBV4-3 and TRBJ2-7, with unresolved D. CDR1 and CDR2 (germline): LGHNA, YSLEER. The CDR3 runs 14 residues. Trimming cost V 0 bases and J 4 bases, with 10 bases left between them. The CDR3 here is CASSQELLPYEQYF. The CDR3, as DNA: TGCGCCAGCAGCCAAGAGCTCCTCCCTTACGAGCAGTACTTC.

This clonotype was detected only a few times. V usage is TRBV30 and J usage is TRBJ1-5; TRBD1 aligns across 11 bases. V was clipped by 3 bases and J by 5 bases; unmatched bases: 6. The CDR3 has 15 residues. Germline V gene sequence: CDR1 GTSNPN, CDR2 SVGIG (reference sequence). DNA for the CDR3: TGTGCCTGGAGCGCCGGGACAGGGGGAGATCAGCCCCAGCATTTT. Protein product: CAWSAGTGGDQPQHF. Looking up the rest from reference TRBV30 and TRBJ1-5 gives the full variable domain: SQTIHQWPATLVQPVGSPLSLECTVEGTSNPNLYWYRQAAGRGLQLLFYSVGIGQISSEVPQNLSASRPQDRQFILSSKKLLLSDSGFYLCAWSAGTGGDQPQHFGDGTRLSIL.

This clonotype came up many times. The rearrangement joins TRBV28 to TRBJ2-5; no firm D call. CDR3 size: 14 residues. Germline V gene sequence: CDR1 MDHEN, CDR2 SYDVKM. Trimming pared 5 bases from V and 3 bases from J, leaving 13 bases between. CDR3 sequence reads: CASSGEGFEETQYF. In DNA, the CDR3 is TGTGCCAGCAGTGGCGAAGGGTTTGAAGAGACCCAGTACTTC.

This clonotype was seen repeatedly, ten times or more. V usage is TRBV25-1 and J usage is TRBJ2-3, with TRBD1 matching over 8 bases. The junction had 6 bases not matched to a gene; V was cut back by 4 bases and J by 0 bases. Germline lookup yields CDR1 MGHDK and CDR2 SYGVNS. The length of the CDR3 is 16 residues. CDR3 sequence (DNA): TGTGCCAGCAGTGCGGGAACAGGGGGAAGCACAGATACGCAGTATTTT. The encoded protein is CASSAGTGGSTDTQYF.

This clonotype has a count of ten or more. The V and J genes are TRBV6-1 and TRBJ2-5; 13 bases map to TRBD2. CDR1 is MNHNS and CDR2 is SASEGT in the germline V gene. The CDR3 has 18 amino acids. V lost 0 bases and J lost 2; bases outside the gene matches: 6. Written as DNA, the CDR3 is TGTGCCAGCAGTGAAGCACCTCCGGGACTAGCGGGGCAAGAGACCCAGTACTTC. Translating gives CASSEAPPGLAGQETQYF.

The rearrangement uses TRBV7-2 and TRBJ2-1, with 11 bases fitting TRBD2. J was trimmed by 8 bases and V by 6 bases; bases with no gene match: 6. The germline V gene encodes CDR1 SGHTA and CDR2 FQGNSA. The length of the CDR3 is 14 residues. The CDR3 DNA reads as TGTGCCAGCAGACCGGGACTAGCGGTACATGAGCAGTTCTTC. Protein sequence: CASRPGLAVHEQFF.

V gene TRBV20-1 combines with J gene TRBJ2-7; maybe TRBD1 (7 bases). Trimming removed 3 bases from V and 5 bases from J, with 11 bases in between. The CDR3 spans 12 residues. CDR1 is DFQATT and CDR2 is SNEGSKA in the germline V gene (reference sequence). This CDR3 is CSAREGADEQYF. For the CDR3, the DNA is TGCAGTGCTAGGGAGGGGGCGGACGAGCAGTACTTC.